The next 3 T cell receptor beta chains were all read from a single sample in a study of blood T cell repertoires in COVID-19. TCRdb's table, derived via immunoSEQ multiplex PCR, lists solely in-frame clones and lacks some. The data contain 350,000 or so clones, 90% of them singletons. Sequenced material: peripheral blood. The receptors originated from a man between 18 and 35 years old with active or convalescent COVID-19.

The chain is built from TRBV28 and TRBJ1-1, with 10 nucleotides matching TRBD1. CDR3 length: 14 residues. V gave up 7 bases and J gave up 10 bases; unmatched junction bases: 12. The germline gives CDR1 MDHEN, CDR2 SYDVKM. Written as DNA, the CDR3 is TGTGCCAGCACCCGGGACAGGGGACAATCATCAGCTTTCTTT. Amino acids: CASTRDRGQSSAFF.

The V gene is TRBV6-2 or TRBV6-3, the J gene TRBJ2-1, with 9 bases lining up with TRBD2. Germline V gene lookup returns CDR1 MNHEY and CDR2 SVGEGT. Trimming removed 5 bases from V and 1 base from J; junction bases left unmatched: 6. This CDR3 is built from 16 residues. The CDR3 nucleotides are TGTGCCAGCAGTGGGAAGCGGGAGGTATCCTACAATGAGCAGTTCTTC. Residues: CASSGKREVSYNEQFF.

This chain joins TRBV5-6 and TRBJ2-2; unclear D gene. The CDR3 runs 14 residues. Germline CDR1 and CDR2: SGHDT and YYEEEE. Trimming shortened V by 3 bases and J by 1 base, and 7 bases separated the two germline ends. The CDR3 loop is CASSSKMNTGELFF. For the CDR3, the DNA is TGTGCCAGCAGCTCCAAAATGAACACCGGGGAGCTGTTTTTT.